The 3 T cell receptor beta chains presented below share a single source sample, sequenced in a study of blood T cell repertoires in COVID-19. Sequencing was performed with immunoSEQ multiplex PCR; in TCRdb, only in-frame clones are kept and a portion is missing. The table records 130,000 or so clones, under 85% of them present only once. Specimen: peripheral blood. Receptors were obtained from a human donor in a cohort sampled during active COVID-19.

This clone has a handful of counts. V gene TRBV9 combines with J gene TRBJ2-3; D unresolved. V lost 0 bases, J lost 1 base, and 9 bases lay in between. CDR3 length equals 15 residues. Looked up from germline, CDR1 is SGDLS and CDR2 is YYNGEE. As DNA, the CDR3 is TGTGCCAGCAGCGTAGGAGGCGTTGGCACAGATACGCAGTATTTT. This encodes CASSVGGVGTDTQYF. Drawing the rest from reference TRBV9 and TRBJ2-3, the complete variable domain is DSGVTQTPKHLITATGQRVTLRCSPRSGDLSVYWYQQSLDQGLQFLIQYYNGEERAKGNILERFSAQQFPDLHSELNLSSLELGDSALYFCASSVGGVGTDTQYFGPGTRLTVL.

The chain is built from TRBV12-3 or TRBV12-4 and TRBJ2-1; tentative D call: TRBD2 (6 bases). V shed 8 bases and J shed 5 bases, with 13 bases lying between them. The CDR3 consists of 13 residues. The CDR3 loop is CASGTLGHNEQFF. As DNA, the CDR3 is TGTGCCAGCGGGACTCTCGGGCACAATGAGCAGTTCTTC.

This chain uses TRBV5-4 with TRBJ2-7; 7 bases align to TRBD2. CDR3 length: 13 residues. V dropped 5 bases and J dropped 3; count of bases not matched to a gene: 5. Germline assignment: CDR1 SGHNT and CDR2 YYREEE (reference sequence). The CDR3 is CASSPGTNYEQYF. The CDR3 nucleotides are TGTGCCAGCAGTCCCGGGACTAACTACGAGCAGTACTTC.